Given below is one T cell receptor beta chain in context. The target antigen is unknown. This specimen comes from a study of STAT5B mutations in CD4+ large granular lymphocyte leukemia. Across the whole study: The CDR3 'QG' motif was associated with a particular HLA allele among healthy donors. Study-level results: Patient CD4-sorted repertoires stayed more clonal than healthy ones after leukemic-clone removal. About 26% of private leukemic clonotypes occurred rarely in other patients' non-leukemic repertoires.

Germline V CDR1 and CDR2: LGHNA, YSLEER. The CDR3 totals 15 residues. V lost 0 bases and J lost 4, with 12 bases in between. Repertoires were generated with immunoSEQ multiplex PCR, while TCRdb's copy carries only in-frame clones and drops some. The sample carries fewer than 35,000 clones, 69% recorded once. The sequencing sample was made of CD4+ T cells from blood buffy coats. The J gene is TRBJ1-2, the V gene TRBV4-3; D is ambiguous. The receptor was derived from a human donor in good health. DNA of the CDR3: TGCGCCAGCAGCCAAGATCCTCGGAGATCCTATGGCTACACCTTC. It translates to CASSQDPRRSYGYTF.